This T cell receptor (beta chain) emerged from a study of blood T cells in healthy people across ages. Study results and limitations: In long-lived donors, naive CD4+ cell counts and diversity exceeded those of aged donors.

Comments on this clonotype: The antigen remains undetermined.

The ends lost 3 bases at V and 8 bases at J; junction bases unmatched: 9. The CDR3 is 14 amino acids. CDR1 is SEHNR, CDR2 FQNEAQ, per germline (reference sequence). A J-beta primer mix and a sample-barcoded 5' primer were used in a second PCR of roughly 6 to 12 cycles. A template-switch adaptor that had 12 random nucleotides put a tag on each cDNA molecule. TCRdb independently ran MiXCR on the 5' RACE reads; one entry per CDR3 protein. The repertoire consists of around 1.5 million distinct CDR3 sequences, with 40% to 50% occurring once and the leading ten covering roughly 8.2%. The material sequenced was blood. This sequence originates from a woman younger than 30 in good health. The J gene is TRBJ1-2, the V gene TRBV7-9, with 7 bases lining up with TRBD1. CDR3 amino acids: CASSFSDRARGYTF. The CDR3, as DNA: TGTGCCAGCAGCTTTTCCGACAGGGCTAGAGGCTACACCTTC.